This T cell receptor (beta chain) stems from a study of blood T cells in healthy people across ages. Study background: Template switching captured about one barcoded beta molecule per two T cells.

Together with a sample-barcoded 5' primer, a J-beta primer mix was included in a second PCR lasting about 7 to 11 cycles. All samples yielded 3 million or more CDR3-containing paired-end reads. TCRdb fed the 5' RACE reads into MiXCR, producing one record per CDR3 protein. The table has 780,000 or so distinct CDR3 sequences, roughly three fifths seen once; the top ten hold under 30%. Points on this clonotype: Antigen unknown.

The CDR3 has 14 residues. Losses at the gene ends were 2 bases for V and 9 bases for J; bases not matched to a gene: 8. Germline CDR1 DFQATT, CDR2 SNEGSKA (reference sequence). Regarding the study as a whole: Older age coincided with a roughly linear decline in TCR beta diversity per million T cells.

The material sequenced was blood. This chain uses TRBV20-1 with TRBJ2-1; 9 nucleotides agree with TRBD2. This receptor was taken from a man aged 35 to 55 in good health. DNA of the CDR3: TGCAGTGCTAGAAGTAGCGGGAGTGATCTTGAGCAGTTCTTC. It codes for CSARSSGSDLEQFF.